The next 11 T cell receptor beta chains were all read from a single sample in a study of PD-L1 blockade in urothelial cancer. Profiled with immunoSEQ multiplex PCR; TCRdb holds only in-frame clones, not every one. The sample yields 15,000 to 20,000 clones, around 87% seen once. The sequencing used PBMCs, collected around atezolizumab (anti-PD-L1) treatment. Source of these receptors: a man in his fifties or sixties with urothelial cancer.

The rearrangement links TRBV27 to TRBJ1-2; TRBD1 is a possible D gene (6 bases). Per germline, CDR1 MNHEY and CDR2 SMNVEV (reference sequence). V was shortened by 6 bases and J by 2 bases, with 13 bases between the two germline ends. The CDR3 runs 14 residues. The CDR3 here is CASSLRTGNYGYTF. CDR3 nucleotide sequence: TGTGCCAGCAGCCTCCGAACAGGGAACTATGGCTACACCTTC.

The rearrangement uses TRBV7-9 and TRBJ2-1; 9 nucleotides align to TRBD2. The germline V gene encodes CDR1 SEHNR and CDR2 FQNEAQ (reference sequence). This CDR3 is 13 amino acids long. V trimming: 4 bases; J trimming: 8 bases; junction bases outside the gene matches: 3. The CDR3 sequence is CASSSRTSDEQFF. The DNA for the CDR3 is TGTGCCAGCAGCTCCCGGACTAGCGATGAGCAGTTCTTC.

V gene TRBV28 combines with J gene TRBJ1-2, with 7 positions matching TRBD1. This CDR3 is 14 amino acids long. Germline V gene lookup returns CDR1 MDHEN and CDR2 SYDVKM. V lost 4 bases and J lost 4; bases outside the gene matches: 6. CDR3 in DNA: TGTGCCAGCAGTTCAAACAGGGGAGCCTATGGCTACACCTTC. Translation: CASSSNRGAYGYTF.

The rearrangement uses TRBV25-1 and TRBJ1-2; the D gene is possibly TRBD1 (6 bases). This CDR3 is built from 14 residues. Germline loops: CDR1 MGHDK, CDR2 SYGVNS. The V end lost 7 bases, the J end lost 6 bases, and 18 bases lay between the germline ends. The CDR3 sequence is CASTRTGTVNGYTF. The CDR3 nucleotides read TGTGCCAGCACCCGAACAGGGACGGTGAATGGCTACACCTTC.

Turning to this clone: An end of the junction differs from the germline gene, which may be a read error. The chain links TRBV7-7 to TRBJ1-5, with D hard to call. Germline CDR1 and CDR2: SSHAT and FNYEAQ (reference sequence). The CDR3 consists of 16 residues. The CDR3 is CASSKTPGFSNQPQHF. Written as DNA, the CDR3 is TGTGCTAGCAGCAAGACCCCCGGGTTTAGCAATCAGCCCCAGCATTTT.

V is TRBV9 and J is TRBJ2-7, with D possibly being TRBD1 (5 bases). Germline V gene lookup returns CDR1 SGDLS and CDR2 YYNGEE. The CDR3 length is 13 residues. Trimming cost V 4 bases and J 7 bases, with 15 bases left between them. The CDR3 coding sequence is TGTGCCAGCAGCCTGGACACGACGAGGGAGCAGTACTTC. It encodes CASSLDTTREQYF.

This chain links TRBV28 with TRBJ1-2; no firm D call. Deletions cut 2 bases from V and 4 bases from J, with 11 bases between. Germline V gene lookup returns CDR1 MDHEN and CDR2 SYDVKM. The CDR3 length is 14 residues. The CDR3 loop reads CASSLPQVLYGYTF. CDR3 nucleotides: TGTGCCAGCAGTTTACCCCAGGTTCTCTATGGCTACACCTTC.

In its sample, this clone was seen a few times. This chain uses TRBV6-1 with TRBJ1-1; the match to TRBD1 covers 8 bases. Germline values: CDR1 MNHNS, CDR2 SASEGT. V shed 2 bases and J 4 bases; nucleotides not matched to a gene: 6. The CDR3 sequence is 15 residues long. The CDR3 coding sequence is TGTGCCAGCAGTGAACGGGGCAGGGGGCCCACTGAAGCTTTCTTT. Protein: CASSERGRGPTEAFF.

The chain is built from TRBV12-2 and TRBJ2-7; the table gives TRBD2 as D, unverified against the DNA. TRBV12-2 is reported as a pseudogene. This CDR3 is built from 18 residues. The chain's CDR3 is CASRLGPPGGGRTYEQYF. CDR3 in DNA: TGTGCAAGTCGCTTAGGGCCCCCCGGCGGGGGACGAACCTACGAGCAGTACTTC.

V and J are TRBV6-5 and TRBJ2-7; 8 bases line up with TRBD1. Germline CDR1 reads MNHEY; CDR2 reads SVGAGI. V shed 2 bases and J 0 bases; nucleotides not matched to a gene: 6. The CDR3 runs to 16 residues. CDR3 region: CASSYTGQGASYEQYF. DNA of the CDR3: TGTGCCAGCAGTTACACAGGACAGGGCGCCTCCTACGAGCAGTACTTC.

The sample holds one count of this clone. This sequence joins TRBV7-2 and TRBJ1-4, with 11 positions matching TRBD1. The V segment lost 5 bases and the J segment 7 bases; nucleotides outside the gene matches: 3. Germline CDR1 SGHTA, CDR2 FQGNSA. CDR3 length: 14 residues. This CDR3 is CASSRTGGSEKLFF. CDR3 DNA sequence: TGTGCCAGCAGCCGGACAGGGGGCAGTGAAAAACTGTTTTTT.